Sequencing of this T cell receptor beta chain was carried out in a study of T cell responses to AZD1222 COVID-19 vaccine. Study results and caveats: Baseline seropositivity characterized only six AZD1222 recipients.

The germline CDR1 and CDR2 sequences are LGHDT and YNNKEL (reference sequence). The CDR3 has 14 residues. V dropped 5 bases and J dropped 0 bases, with 10 bases sitting between them. The data were produced by immunoSEQ multiplex PCR, yet TCRdb's version contains in-frame clones alone and is incomplete. The table shows about 140,000 clones, with around 92% occurring only once. For this clone: Antigen specificity is unknown.

This TCR was recovered from an adult who received the AZD1222 COVID-19 vaccine. The genes are TRBV3-1 (or the pseudogene TRBV3-2) and TRBJ1-1; D not certain. The specimen was peripheral blood, collected 28 days after the second AZD1222 dose. The CDR3 is CASSFGLMNTEAFF. The CDR3 coding sequence is TGTGCCAGCAGCTTCGGACTGATGAACACTGAAGCTTTCTTT.